This T cell receptor beta chain was observed in a study of blood T cell repertoires in COVID-19. Overall study: Samples came from the United States, Italy and Spain, spanning acute and convalescent COVID-19.

In the original processing: The authors estimated nucleated cell counts from reference gene primer amplification. TCRdb's table, derived via immunoSEQ multiplex PCR, lists solely in-frame clones and lacks some. The DNA was the basis for D and trimming; V, J and clone size are from that table. The sample records 35,000 to 45,000 clones, about 77% being singletons. V was clipped by 6 bases and J by 4 bases; unmatched bases: 17. Germline-derived CDR1 and CDR2 are LNHDA and SQIVND (reference sequence). The CDR3 runs 18 residues. The J gene is TRBJ1-5, the V gene TRBV19, with TRBD1 identical over 8 bases. The source of this sequence is a woman in her sixties or seventies with acute or convalescent COVID-19. The sequenced sample was peripheral blood. CDR3 sequence (DNA): TGTGCCAGTAGGGGCGGGACAGGTCAGTCTATAGCAAATCAGCCCCAGCATTTT. Its protein is CASRGGTGQSIANQPQHF. Supplemented by reference TRBV19 and TRBJ1-5, the full variable domain reads DGGITQSPKYLFRKEGQNVTLSCEQNLNHDAMYWYRQDPGQGLRLIYYSQIVNDFQKGDIAEGYSVSREKKESFPLTVTSAQKNPTAFYLCASRGGTGQSIANQPQHFGDGTRLSIL.